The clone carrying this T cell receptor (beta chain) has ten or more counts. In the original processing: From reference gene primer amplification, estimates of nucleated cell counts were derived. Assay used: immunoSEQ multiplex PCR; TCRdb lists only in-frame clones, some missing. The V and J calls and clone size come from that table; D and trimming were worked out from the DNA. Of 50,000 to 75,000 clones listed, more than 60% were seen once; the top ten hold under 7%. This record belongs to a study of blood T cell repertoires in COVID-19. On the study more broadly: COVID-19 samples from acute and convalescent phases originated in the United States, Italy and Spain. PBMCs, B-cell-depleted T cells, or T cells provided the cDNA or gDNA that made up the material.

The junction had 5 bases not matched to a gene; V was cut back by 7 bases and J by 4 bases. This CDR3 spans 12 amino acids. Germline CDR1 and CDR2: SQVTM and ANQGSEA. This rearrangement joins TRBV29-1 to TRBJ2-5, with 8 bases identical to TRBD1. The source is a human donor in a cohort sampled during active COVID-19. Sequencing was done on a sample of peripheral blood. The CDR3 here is CSGGDRRETQYF. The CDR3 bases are TGCAGCGGCGGGGACAGGAGAGAGACCCAGTACTTC.